This TCR beta chain was obtained from a study of technical replicates of blood from a few donors. Clones were read by immunoSEQ multiplex PCR, and TCRdb kept only the in-frame ones, dropping some. The sample contains 95,000 to 100,000 clones, around 95% of which appear only once. The CDR3 is made up of 17 amino acids. Unmatched junction bases numbered 10, after V lost 0 bases and J lost 5 bases. From germline, CDR1 is MGHRA and CDR2 YSYEKL. Material for sequencing was T cells isolated from PBMCs. The sequence was obtained from a human donor in good health. The chain is built from TRBV4-1 and TRBJ1-5; 7 bases are a match to TRBD1. Written as DNA, the CDR3 is TGCGCCAGCAGCCAAGAAGGGACAGACCTATCTCATCAGCCCCAGCATTTT. Translation: CASSQEGTDLSHQPQHF.